Described below is a single T cell receptor beta chain sequence and its context. Produced via immunoSEQ multiplex PCR; TCRdb's table is partial and in-frame only. The data hold about 270,000 clones, with about 80% observed a single time. This entry is derived from a study of blood T cell repertoires in COVID-19. Germline assignment: CDR1 SGHVS and CDR2 FQNEAQ. Trimming removed 5 bases from V and 3 bases from J, with 11 bases in between. The length of the CDR3 is 13 residues. This receptor was taken from a human donor in a cohort sampled during active COVID-19. Sequencing input: peripheral blood. This chain uses TRBV7-8 with TRBJ2-7; D possibly corresponds to TRBD2 (5 bases). The CDR3 nucleotides read TGTGCCAGCAGCCCCCTAGCTATCTACGAGCAGTACTTC. Translated: CASSPLAIYEQYF.